This T cell receptor (beta chain) was sequenced during a study of T cell repertoires in cytomegalovirus infection. Findings of the study overall: What dominated the ex vivo response were HLA-C-restricted CMV-specific TCR beta clonotypes.

TCRdb reprocessed the reads with MiXCR, giving one entry per CDR3 protein. The table includes 650,000 to 900,000 distinct CDR3 sequences, under 35% detected once. As to this clonotype: Its target is not known.

Germline loops: CDR1 LGHNA, CDR2 YNFKEQ. The CDR3 totals 17 residues. The V end was cut by 0 bases, the J end by 1 base, with 16 bases between. Sequenced here: cultured CD8+ T cells from PBMCs, sampled from culture after CMV antigen stimulation. This chain uses TRBV4-2 with TRBJ2-7; tentatively, D is TRBD1 or TRBD2 (5 bases each). This clonotype was sampled from a human donor in good health (CMV status not recorded). Some clones in this sample may be carry-over from other donors' samples. The CDR3: CASSQEMVDRLSYEQYF. As DNA, the CDR3 is TGTGCCAGCAGCCAAGAGATGGTAGACAGACTATCCTACGAGCAGTACTTC.